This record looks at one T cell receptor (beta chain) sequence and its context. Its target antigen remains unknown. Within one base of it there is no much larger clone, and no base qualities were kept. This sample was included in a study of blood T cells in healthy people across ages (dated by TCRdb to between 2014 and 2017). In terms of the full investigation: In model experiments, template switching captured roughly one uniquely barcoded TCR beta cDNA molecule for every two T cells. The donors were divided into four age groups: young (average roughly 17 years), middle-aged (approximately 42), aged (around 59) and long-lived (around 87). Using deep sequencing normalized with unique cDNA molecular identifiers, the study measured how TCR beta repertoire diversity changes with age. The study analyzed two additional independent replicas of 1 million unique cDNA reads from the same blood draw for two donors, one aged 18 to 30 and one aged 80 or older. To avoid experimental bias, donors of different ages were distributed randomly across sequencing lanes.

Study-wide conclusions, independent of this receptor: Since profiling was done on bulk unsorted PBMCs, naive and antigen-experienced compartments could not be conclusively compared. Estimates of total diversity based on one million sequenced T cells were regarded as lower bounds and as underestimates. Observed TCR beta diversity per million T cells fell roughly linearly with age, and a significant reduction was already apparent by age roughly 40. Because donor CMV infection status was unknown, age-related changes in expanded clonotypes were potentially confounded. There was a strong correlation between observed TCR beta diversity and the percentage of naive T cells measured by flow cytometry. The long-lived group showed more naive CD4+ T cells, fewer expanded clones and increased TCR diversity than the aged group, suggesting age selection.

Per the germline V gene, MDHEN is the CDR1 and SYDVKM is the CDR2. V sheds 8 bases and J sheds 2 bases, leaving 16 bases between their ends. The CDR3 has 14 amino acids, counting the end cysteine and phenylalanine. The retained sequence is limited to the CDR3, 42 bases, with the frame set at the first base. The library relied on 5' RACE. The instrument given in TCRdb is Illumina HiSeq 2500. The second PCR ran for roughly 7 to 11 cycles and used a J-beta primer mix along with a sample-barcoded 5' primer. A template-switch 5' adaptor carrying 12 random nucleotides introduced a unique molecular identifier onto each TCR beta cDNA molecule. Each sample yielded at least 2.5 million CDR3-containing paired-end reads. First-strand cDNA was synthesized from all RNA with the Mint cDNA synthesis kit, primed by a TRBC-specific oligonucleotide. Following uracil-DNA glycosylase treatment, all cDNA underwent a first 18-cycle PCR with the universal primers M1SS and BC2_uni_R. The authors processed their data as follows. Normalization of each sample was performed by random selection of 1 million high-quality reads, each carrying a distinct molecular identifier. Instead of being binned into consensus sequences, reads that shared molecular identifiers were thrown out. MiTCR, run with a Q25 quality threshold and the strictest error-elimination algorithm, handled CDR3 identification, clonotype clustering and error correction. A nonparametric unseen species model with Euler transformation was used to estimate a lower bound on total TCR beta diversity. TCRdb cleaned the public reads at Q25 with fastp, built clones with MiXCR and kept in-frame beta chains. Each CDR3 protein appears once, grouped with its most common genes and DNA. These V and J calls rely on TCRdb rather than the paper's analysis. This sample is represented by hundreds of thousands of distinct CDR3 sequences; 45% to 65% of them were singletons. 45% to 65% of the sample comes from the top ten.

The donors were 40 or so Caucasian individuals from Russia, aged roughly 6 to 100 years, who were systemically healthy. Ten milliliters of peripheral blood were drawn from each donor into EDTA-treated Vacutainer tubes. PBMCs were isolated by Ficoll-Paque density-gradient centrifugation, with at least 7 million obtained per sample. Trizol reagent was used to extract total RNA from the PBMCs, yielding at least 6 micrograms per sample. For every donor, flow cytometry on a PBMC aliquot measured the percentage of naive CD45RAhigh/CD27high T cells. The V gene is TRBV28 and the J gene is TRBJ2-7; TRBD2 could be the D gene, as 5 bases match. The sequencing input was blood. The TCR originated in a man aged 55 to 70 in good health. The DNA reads TGTGCCAGCGGACTTAGGCGGCTAGCCTACGAGCAGTACTTC. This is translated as CASGLRRLAYEQYF.